This T cell receptor beta chain emerged from a study of vaccination effects on CD4 cells after COVID-19. In the ViraFEST assay, antigen-specific CD4+ clonotypes were identified by expansion after peptide-pool stimulation. Upon completion of about 10 days in culture, CD4+ T cells were isolated. Vaccination of participants consisted of two doses of either the BNT162b2 or mRNA-1273 vaccine. Regarding this clone: The antigen is not known.

Clones were read by immunoSEQ multiplex PCR, and TCRdb kept only the in-frame ones, dropping some. Counted here are about 33,000 clones, around 80% occurring once; the ten biggest clones make up approximately 1.5%. The ends were cut back, 0 bases at V and 8 bases at J, with 16 bases in the middle. The germline V gene encodes CDR1 MNHEY and CDR2 SVGAGI. There are 16 residues in the CDR3. The rearrangement uses TRBV6-5 and TRBJ1-4, with D possibly TRBD1 on 5 matching bases. This TCR was sampled from a human donor who received a COVID-19 vaccine. Some clones in this sample may be carry-over from other donors' samples. This sample comprised CD4+ T cells from PBMCs cultured with HCoV-NL63 spike peptides, obtained after COVID-19 vaccination. CDR3 sequence reads: CASSYSGVQGKEKLFF. CDR3 coding DNA: TGTGCCAGCAGTTACTCGGGAGTCCAGGGCAAGGAAAAACTGTTTTTT.